A selection of T cell receptor beta chains follows, all from one sample in a study of cytomegalovirus exposure and HLA in healthy donors. The protocol was immunoSEQ multiplex PCR, while the TCRdb copy is restricted to in-frame clones and leaves out a portion. Of 55,000 to 85,000 clones detected, 70% to 90% appear once; the ten largest clones hold approximately 1.9%. The specimen was PBMCs. The receptors stem from a woman in her 30s in good health and CMV-seronegative. The CDR3 runs from the conserved cysteine through the conserved F or W. D genes are given only for firm matches. Rows give clone size only sometimes, using once, few, many, or a class for an expanded clone.

v_call	d_call	cdr3_length	j_call	clone_size	cdr3_aa	cdr3_nt
TRBV4-1	-	15	TRBJ1-1	once	CASSQARTGPTEAFF	TGCGCCAGCAGCCAAGCTAGAACAGGGCCCACTGAAGCTTTCTTT
TRBV7-2	TRBD2	17	TRBJ2-5	-	CASSSTLAGGRGETQYF	TGTGCCAGCAGCTCGACTCTAGCGGGAGGTCGTGGAGAGACCCAGTACTTC
TRBV5-4	-	12	TRBJ1-6	-	CASSLVPGSLHF	TGTGCCAGCAGCTTGGTTCCGGGGTCCCTCCACTTT
TRBV7-8	-	17	TRBJ1-1	-	CASSLAGAAGRGTEAFF	TGTGCCAGCAGCTTAGCAGGGGCCGCGGGCAGGGGCACTGAAGCTTTCTTT
TRBV10-2	-	15	TRBJ2-1	-	CASSDSQISYNEQFF	TGCGCCAGCAGCGACAGCCAGATCTCCTACAATGAGCAGTTCTTC
TRBV10-3	-	14	TRBJ2-2	-	CAISPRATTGELFF	TGTGCCATCAGCCCCAGGGCTACCACCGGGGAGCTGTTTTTT
TRBV6-1	-	13	TRBJ2-7	-	CASSEGSIYEQYF	TGTGCCAGCAGTGAGGGCAGCATCTACGAGCAGTACTTC
TRBV7-3	-	14	TRBJ2-4	-	CASSLSNAEGVQYF	TGTGCCAGCAGCTTAAGTAACGCGGAAGGGGTTCAGTACTTC
TRBV6-5	TRBD1	12	TRBJ2-5	-	CASRSETGNIYF	TGTGCCAGCAGGTCCGAGACAGGGAATATCTACTTC
TRBV5-1	-	15	TRBJ2-1	-	CASSLVGSSYNEQFF	TGCGCCAGCAGCTTGGTCGGGAGCTCCTACAATGAGCAGTTCTTC
TRBV6-5	-	14	TRBJ2-3	-	CASSSEVWADTQYF	TGTGCCAGCAGTTCCGAGGTTTGGGCAGATACGCAGTATTTT
TRBV9	-	15	TRBJ2-3	-	CASSVGGGSADTQYF	TGTGCCAGCAGCGTAGGGGGTGGGAGCGCAGATACGCAGTATTTT
TRBV4-1	TRBD2	18	TRBJ2-7	once	CASSQEFLAGGMNYEQYF	TGCGCCAGCAGCCAAGAATTCCTAGCGGGAGGGATGAACTACGAGCAGTACTTC
TRBV9	TRBD2	18	TRBJ2-7	-	CASSGGLAGDGTLGEQYF	TGTGCCAGCAGCGGGGGACTAGCGGGAGATGGGACCTTGGGCGAGCAGTACTTC
TRBV6-1	-	14	TRBJ1-5	few	CASSGGQGNQPQHF	TGTGCCAGCAGTGGTGGGCAGGGCAATCAGCCCCAGCATTTT
TRBV7-3	-	15	TRBJ2-5	-	CASSSRGGWQETQYF	TGTGCCAGCAGCTCTAGAGGAGGATGGCAAGAGACCCAGTACTTC
TRBV10-2	TRBD1	17	TRBJ2-3	-	CASSDLSATGGTDTQYF	TGCGCCAGCAGTGACCTGTCCGCGACAGGGGGAACAGATACGCAGTATTTT
TRBV4-2	TRBD2	15	TRBJ2-2	-	CASSQTSGSDGELFF	TGTGCCAGCAGCCAAACTAGCGGGAGCGACGGGGAGCTGTTTTTT
TRBV30	-	11	TRBJ1-1	-	CAWSALTEAFF	TGTGCCTGGAGTGCCCTCACTGAAGCTTTCTTT
TRBV5-5	-	16	TRBJ2-5	-	CASSYSPHPQSETQYF	TGTGCCAGCAGTTATAGCCCCCACCCCCAATCAGAGACCCAGTACTTC
TRBV9	TRBD2	14	TRBJ2-7	few	CASSGGLAFYEQYF	TGTGCCAGCAGCGGGGGACTAGCATTCTACGAGCAGTACTTC
TRBV7-2	-	13	TRBJ2-3	-	CASSLPSPDTQYF	TGTGCCAGCAGCCTACCCTCCCCAGATACGCAGTATTTT
TRBV7-8	-	14	TRBJ2-2	-	CASSPNTNTGELFF	TGTGCCAGCAGCCCGAACACGAACACCGGGGAGCTGTTTTTT
TRBV28	-	17	TRBJ2-6	-	CASSLPRQSSGANVLTF	TGTGCCAGCAGTTTACCAAGACAGAGCTCAGGGGCCAACGTCCTGACTTTC
TRBV2	TRBD2	15	TRBJ2-1	-	CATFLTSGRANEQFF	TGTGCCACCTTTCTTACTAGCGGGAGGGCCAATGAGCAGTTCTTC
TRBV10-3	TRBD1	14	TRBJ1-1	-	CAISARDRVAEAFF	TGTGCCATCAGTGCCCGGGACAGGGTCGCTGAAGCTTTCTTT
TRBV5-1	-	17	TRBJ2-3	-	CASSPLSAPISTDTQYF	TGCGCCAGCAGCCCCTTGAGCGCCCCTATTAGCACAGATACGCAGTATTTT
TRBV7-9	-	16	TRBJ2-3	-	CASSLARVWGTDTQYF	TGTGCCAGCAGCCTAGCGAGGGTATGGGGCACAGATACGCAGTATTTT
TRBV11-3	TRBD2	14	TRBJ2-1	-	CASSLTSGRNEQFF	TGTGCCAGCAGCTTAACTAGCGGACGCAATGAGCAGTTCTTC
TRBV2	TRBD2	14	TRBJ2-3	once	CASSPSGRADTQYF	TGTGCCAGCAGCCCTAGCGGGAGAGCAGATACGCAGTATTTT
TRBV11-3	TRBD1	14	TRBJ1-2	once	CASSYTGGGYGYTF	TGTGCCAGCAGCTACACAGGGGGGGGCTATGGCTACACCTTC
TRBV27	-	12	TRBJ2-5	-	CASSPIGETQYF	TGTGCCAGCAGTCCCATCGGGGAGACCCAGTACTTC
TRBV19	-	16	TRBJ1-2	once	CASSLTNLRGGAGYTF	TGTGCCAGTAGTTTAACCAATCTGCGAGGGGGGGCTGGCTACACCTTC
TRBV2	TRBD1	17	TRBJ1-5	-	CASSQSQLDRGDQPQHF	TGTGCCAGCAGTCAAAGCCAACTTGACAGGGGTGATCAGCCCCAGCATTTT
TRBV28	TRBD1	15	TRBJ2-5	-	CASSKPRTGKETQYF	TGTGCCAGCAGCAAACCCAGGACAGGGAAAGAGACCCAGTACTTC
TRBV5-4	TRBD1	16	TRBJ2-5	-	CASSYRGARDQETQYF	TGTGCCAGCAGCTACAGGGGGGCGCGGGACCAAGAGACCCAGTACTTC
TRBV4-1	-	16	TRBJ2-3	-	CASSQWAGPSTDTQYF	TGCGCCAGCAGCCAATGGGCGGGACCGAGCACAGATACGCAGTATTTT
TRBV5-1	TRBD1	15	TRBJ1-2	once	CASSAGGQPNYGYTF	TGCGCCAGCAGCGCGGGGGGACAGCCTAACTATGGCTACACCTTC
TRBV6-1	TRBD1	15	TRBJ2-7	-	CASSEGQGFFYEQYF	TGTGCCAGCAGTGAGGGACAGGGGTTTTTCTACGAGCAGTACTTC
TRBV5-8	-	13	TRBJ2-7	-	CASTPGTTYEQYF	TGTGCCAGCACCCCTGGCACTACCTACGAGCAGTACTTC
TRBV18	TRBD2	18	TRBJ2-3	-	CASSVREGRGISTDTQYF	TGTGCCAGCTCCGTCCGGGAGGGGAGGGGGATAAGCACAGATACGCAGTATTTT
TRBV2	-	13	TRBJ1-3	-	CASTQGEGNTIYF	TGTGCCAGCACCCAAGGGGAAGGAAACACCATATATTTT
TRBV7-9	-	15	TRBJ2-7	-	CASSGWRGYSYEQYF	TGTGCCAGCAGCGGTTGGCGGGGCTATTCCTACGAGCAGTACTTC
TRBV29-1	TRBD1	15	TRBJ1-3	-	CSARTGTGAGNTIYF	TGCAGCGCCAGGACCGGGACAGGGGCAGGAAACACCATATATTTT
TRBV27	-	13	TRBJ2-7	-	CASSLQGGYEQYF	TGTGCCAGCAGTTTACAGGGAGGCTACGAGCAGTACTTC
TRBV28	-	13	TRBJ2-7	-	CASSGTSTYEQYF	TGTGCCAGCAGTGGGACATCAACCTACGAGCAGTACTTC
TRBV4-3	TRBD1	15	TRBJ1-1	few	CASSPTDRENTEAFF	TGCGCCAGCAGCCCGACGGACAGGGAAAACACTGAAGCTTTCTTT
TRBV5-1	-	13	TRBJ1-1	-	CASSPTANTEAFF	TGCGCCAGCAGCCCGACAGCGAACACTGAAGCTTTCTTT
TRBV6-1	-	21	TRBJ2-7	-	CASSERQERAGLRYFSYEQYF	TGTGCCAGCAGTGAAAGACAGGAACGGGCGGGCTTACGGTACTTCTCCTACGAGCAGTACTTC
TRBV5-1	-	15	TRBJ2-5	-	CASSFTKVTQETQYF	TGCGCCAGCAGCTTCACTAAAGTCACCCAAGAGACCCAGTACTTC
TRBV5-1	TRBD1	16	TRBJ2-3	-	CASSTSGQGGPDTQYF	TGCGCCAGCAGCACCTCGGGACAGGGTGGCCCAGATACGCAGTATTTT
TRBV6-5	TRBD1	14	TRBJ2-7	-	CASSTGQGVYEQYF	TGTGCCAGCAGTACGGGACAGGGGGTTTACGAGCAGTACTTC
TRBV27	TRBD1	14	TRBJ2-7	-	CASTGTGLLHEQYF	TGTGCCAGCACCGGGACAGGGTTGCTGCACGAGCAGTACTTC